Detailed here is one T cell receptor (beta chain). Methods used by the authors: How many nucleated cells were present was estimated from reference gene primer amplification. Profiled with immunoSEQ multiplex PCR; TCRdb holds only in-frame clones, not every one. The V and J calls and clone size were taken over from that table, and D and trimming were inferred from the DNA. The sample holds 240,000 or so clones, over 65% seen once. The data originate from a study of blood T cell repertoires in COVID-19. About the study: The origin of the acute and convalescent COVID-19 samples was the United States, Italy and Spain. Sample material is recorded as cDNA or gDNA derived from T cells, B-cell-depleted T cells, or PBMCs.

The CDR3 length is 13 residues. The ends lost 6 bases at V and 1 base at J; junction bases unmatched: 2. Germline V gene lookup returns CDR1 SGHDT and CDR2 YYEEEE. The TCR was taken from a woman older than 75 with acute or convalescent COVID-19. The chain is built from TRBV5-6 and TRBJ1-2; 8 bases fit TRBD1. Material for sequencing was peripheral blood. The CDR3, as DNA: TGTGCCAGCAATGGACAGGGTAACTATGGCTACACCTTC. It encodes CASNGQGNYGYTF.